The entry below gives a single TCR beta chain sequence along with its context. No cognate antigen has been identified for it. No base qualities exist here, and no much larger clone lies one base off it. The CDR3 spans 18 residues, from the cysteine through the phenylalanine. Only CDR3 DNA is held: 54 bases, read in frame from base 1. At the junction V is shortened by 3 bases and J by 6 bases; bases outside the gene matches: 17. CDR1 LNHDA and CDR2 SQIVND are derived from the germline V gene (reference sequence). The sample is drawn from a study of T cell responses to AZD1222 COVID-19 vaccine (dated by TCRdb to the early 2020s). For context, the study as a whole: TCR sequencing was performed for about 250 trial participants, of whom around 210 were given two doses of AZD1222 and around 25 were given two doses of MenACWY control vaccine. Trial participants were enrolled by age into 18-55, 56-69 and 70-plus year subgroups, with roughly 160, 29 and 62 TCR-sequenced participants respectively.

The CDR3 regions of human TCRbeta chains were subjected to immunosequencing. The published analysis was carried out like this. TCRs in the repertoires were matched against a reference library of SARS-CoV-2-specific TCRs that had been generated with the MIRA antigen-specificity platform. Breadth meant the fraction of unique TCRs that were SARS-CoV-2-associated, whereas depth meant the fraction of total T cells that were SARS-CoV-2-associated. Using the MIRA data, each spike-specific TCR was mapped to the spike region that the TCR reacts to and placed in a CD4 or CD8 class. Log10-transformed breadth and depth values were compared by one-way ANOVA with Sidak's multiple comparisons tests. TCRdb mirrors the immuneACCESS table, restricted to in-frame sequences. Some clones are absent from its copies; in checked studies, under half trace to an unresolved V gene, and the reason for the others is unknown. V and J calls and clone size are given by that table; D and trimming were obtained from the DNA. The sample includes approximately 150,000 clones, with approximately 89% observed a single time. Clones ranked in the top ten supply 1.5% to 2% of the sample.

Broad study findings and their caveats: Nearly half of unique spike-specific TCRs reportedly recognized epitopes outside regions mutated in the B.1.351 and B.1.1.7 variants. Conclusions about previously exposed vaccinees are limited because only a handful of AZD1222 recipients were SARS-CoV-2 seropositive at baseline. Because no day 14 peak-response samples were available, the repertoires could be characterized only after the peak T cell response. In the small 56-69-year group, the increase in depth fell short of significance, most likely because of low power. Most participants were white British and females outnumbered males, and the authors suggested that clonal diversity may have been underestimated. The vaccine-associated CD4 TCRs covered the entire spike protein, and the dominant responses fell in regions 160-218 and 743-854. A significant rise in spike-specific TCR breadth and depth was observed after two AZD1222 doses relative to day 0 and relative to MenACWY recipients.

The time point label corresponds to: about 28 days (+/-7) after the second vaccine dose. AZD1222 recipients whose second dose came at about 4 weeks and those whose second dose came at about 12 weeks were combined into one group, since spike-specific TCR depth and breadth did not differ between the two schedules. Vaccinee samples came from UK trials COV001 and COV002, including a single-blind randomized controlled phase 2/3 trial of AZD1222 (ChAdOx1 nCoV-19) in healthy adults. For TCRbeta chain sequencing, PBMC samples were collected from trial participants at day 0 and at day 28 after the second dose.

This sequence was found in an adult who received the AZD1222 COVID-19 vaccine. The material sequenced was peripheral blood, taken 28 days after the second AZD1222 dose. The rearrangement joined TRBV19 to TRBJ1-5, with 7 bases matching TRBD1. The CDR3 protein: CASSIRTTGEGAVQPQHF. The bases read TGTGCCAGTAGTATTCGAACAACCGGGGAGGGGGCGGTTCAGCCCCAGCATTTT.